This TCR beta chain came from a study of CD8+ T cells in alopecia areata. Study details: Among treated patients, oral tofacitinib was administered at 5 to 10 mg twice daily.

The sequencing template was cDNA reverse transcribed from extracted RNA. Measured with immunoSEQ multiplex PCR; TCRdb has only the in-frame clones, and not every one. The sample comprises 150,000 or so clones, 45% to 60% of which are singletons, and approximately 20% rests with the top ten. V was clipped by 4 bases and J by 5 bases, with 16 bases between them. From germline, CDR1 is SGHNT and CDR2 YYREEE (reference sequence). This CDR3 spans 15 amino acids. The chain combines TRBV5-4 with TRBJ2-1, with D possibly called TRBD1 or TRBD2 (5 bases each). This clonotype was obtained from a human donor with alopecia areata. The sample was CD8+ T cells sorted from blood, taken at week 0. CDR3 sequence (DNA): TGTGCCAGCAGCCGGTCCGGGACGGTAAACAATGAGCAGTTCTTC. It is translated as CASSRSGTVNNEQFF.